This T cell receptor beta chain comes out of a study of Ad26.COV2.S vaccination and SARS-CoV-2 variants. Assay used: immunoSEQ multiplex PCR; TCRdb lists only in-frame clones, some missing. The table shows 500,000 or so clones, with 75% to 90% occurring only once. The CDR3 consists of 14 residues. CDR1 SGHNT and CDR2 YENEEA come from the germline V gene. Deletions cut 1 base from V and 3 bases from J, with 8 bases between. Treatment indicated: 15 to 20 received Ad26.COV2.S at low or high dose, single or two shots; roughly five received placebo; per-sample allocation not given. Collection of the samples took place on day 63 after the first injection of vaccine or placebo. The vaccine delivered Wuhan-strain SARS-CoV-2 spike through an Ad26 vector.

Sequenced here: peripheral blood, sampled in a trial of Ad26.COV2.S vaccine versus placebo. The source is a person between 18 and 65 years old who received the Ad26.COV2.S COVID-19 vaccine or a placebo. The chain has TRBV11-3 and TRBJ2-3; no clear D. The CDR3 DNA reads as TGTGCCAGCAGCTTAGCTCCAAGGACAGATACGCAGTATTTT. Residues: CASSLAPRTDTQYF.